Below, 14 T cell receptor beta chains from the same sample are listed, as sequenced in a study of T cell responses to AZD1222 COVID-19 vaccine. Method: immunoSEQ multiplex PCR; TCRdb's copy keeps in-frame clones and lacks some. The sample gives about 120,000 clones, about nine tenths of which show up once; 6.9% is in the top ten. This specimen was peripheral blood, taken on day 0 of AZD1222 vaccination. These receptors were taken from an adult in good health.

The chain employs TRBV7-2 and TRBJ1-1; TRBD1 is a possible D gene (6 bases). This CDR3 is 14 amino acids long. V was shortened by 6 bases and J by 4 bases, with 15 bases between the two germline ends. Per the germline V gene, CDR1 is SGHTA and CDR2 is FQGNSA. The CDR3 DNA sequence: TGTGCCAGCAGACCCAGGGCCAGGGGCACTGAAGCTTTCTTT. Translation gives CASRPRARGTEAFF.

This clone has only a few counts. The V gene is TRBV2, the J gene TRBJ2-2, with D hard to call. CDR3 length: 15 amino acids. CDR1 and CDR2 (germline): SNHLY, FYNNEI. Trimming pared 2 bases from V and 1 base from J, leaving 8 bases between. The CDR3 is CASSEYGLNTGELFF. DNA of the CDR3: TGTGCCAGCAGTGAATATGGCCTGAACACCGGGGAGCTGTTTTTT.

CDR3 in DNA: TGTGCCAGCAGTTTTGCTAGCGTGAACACCGGGGAGCTGTTTTTT. Protein product: CASSFASVNTGELFF. The chain links TRBV28 to TRBJ2-2; possible D gene TRBD2, 6 bases. Germline V CDR1 and CDR2: MDHEN, SYDVKM. The CDR3 consists of 15 residues. The V end was cut by 3 bases, the J end by 1 base, with 9 bases between.

This chain joins TRBV4-1 and TRBJ2-2; 10 bases fit TRBD1. The CDR3 sequence is 17 residues long. Germline V gives CDR1 MGHRA, CDR2 YSYEKL. The ends lost 3 bases at V and 3 bases at J; junction bases unmatched: 7. The CDR3 here is CASSHTGTGVYTGELFF. CDR3 in DNA: TGCGCCAGCAGCCACACCGGGACAGGGGTCTACACCGGGGAGCTGTTTTTT.

This sequence joins TRBV2 and TRBJ2-6; a possible D gene is TRBD1 (6 bases). Germline-derived CDR1 and CDR2 are SNHLY and FYNNEI. The CDR3 runs to 17 residues. Trimming stripped 5 bases from V and 2 bases from J, with 16 bases between. CDR3 sequence reads: CASSSLLSGAGANVLTF. CDR3 coding DNA: TGTGCCAGCAGTTCTTTGTTATCAGGGGCTGGGGCCAACGTCCTGACTTTC.

The chain employs TRBV19 and TRBJ1-2, with TRBD1 identical over 7 bases. V lost 6 bases and J lost 2; bases outside the gene matches: 0. Germline loops: CDR1 LNHDA, CDR2 SQIVND (reference sequence). This CDR3 has 12 residues. CDR3 bases: TGTGCCAGTAGGACAGGGAACTATGGCTACACCTTC. Translated: CASRTGNYGYTF. The full variable domain, completed using reference TRBV19 and TRBJ1-2, is DGGITQSPKYLFRKEGQNVTLSCEQNLNHDAMYWYRQDPGQGLRLIYYSQIVNDFQKGDIAEGYSVSREKKESFPLTVTSAQKNPTAFYLCASRTGNYGYTFGSGTRLTVV.

The chain carries TRBV4-1 and TRBJ2-1; D may be TRBD2 (5 bases). The V gene's germline CDR1 is MGHRA and CDR2 YSYEKL. The CDR3 extends over 14 amino acids. The V end was cut by 0 bases, the J end by 5 bases, with 8 bases between. The CDR3 protein is CASSQELGDNEQFF. CDR3 nucleotide sequence: TGCGCCAGCAGCCAAGAGTTGGGAGACAATGAGCAGTTCTTC.

This clone was seen a handful of times. J is TRBJ2-2 and V is TRBV12-5; D is unresolved. Trimming removed 4 bases from V and 4 bases from J, with 10 bases in between. The V gene's germline CDR1 is LGHNT and CDR2 FRNRAP. The CDR3 loop spans 14 amino acids. The CDR3 sequence is CASGSGSFTGELFF. In DNA, the CDR3 is TGTGCTAGTGGTTCCGGTTCGTTCACCGGGGAGCTGTTTTTT. Full variable domain (outside the CDR3, taken from reference TRBV12-5 and TRBJ2-2): DARVTQTPRHKVTEMGQEVTMRCQPILGHNTVFWYRQTMMQGLELLAYFRNRAPLDDSGMPKDRFSAEMPDATLATLKIQPSEPRDSAVYFCASGSGSFTGELFFGEGSRLTVL.

This CDR3 reads CASSTGTGNQPQHF. Here the CDR3 DNA reads TGTGCCAGCAGCACCGGGACAGGCAATCAGCCCCAGCATTTT. This chain joins TRBV5-6 and TRBJ1-5; 7 nucleotides match TRBD1. J was trimmed by 2 bases and V by 4 bases; bases with no gene match: 3. Germline V gene data show CDR1 as SGHDT and CDR2 as YYEEEE. The CDR3 consists of 14 residues.

The V gene is TRBV18, the J gene TRBJ2-3; tentative D call: TRBD2 (5 bases). The CDR3 is made up of 14 amino acids. V was trimmed by 11 bases and J by 6 bases, leaving 21 bases between them. CDR1 is KGHSH and CDR2 is LQKENI in the germline V gene. CDR3 nucleotides: TGTGCCGACTCAAGCGCTAGCCGGTATGATACGCAGTATTTT. Translating it yields CADSSASRYDTQYF.

V is TRBV28 and J is TRBJ1-1, with D uncertain. Germline V gene data show CDR1 as MDHEN and CDR2 as SYDVKM. This CDR3 is built from 13 residues. V lost 4 bases to trimming and J lost 8 bases, with 14 bases between them. CDR3 nucleotide sequence: TGTGCCAGCAGTTCCCCGCTGTGGTTAGAAGCTTTCTTT. It codes for CASSSPLWLEAFF. Complete variable domain (other parts from reference TRBV28 and TRBJ1-1): DVKVTQSSRYLVKRTGEKVFLECVQDMDHENMFWYRQDPGLGLRLIYFSYDVKMKEKGDIPEGYSVSREKKERFSLILESASTNQTSMYLCASSSPLWLEAFFGQGTRLTVV.

The rearrangement joins TRBV29-1 to TRBJ1-1; D call uncertain. This CDR3 contains 11 residues. Trimming removed 4 bases from V and 1 base from J, with 4 bases in between. The germline CDR1 and CDR2 sequences are SQVTM and ANQGSEA. In DNA form, the CDR3 reads TGCAGCGTTGTTAGGAACACTGAAGCTTTCTTT. Its protein product is CSVVRNTEAFF.

V is TRBV6-5 and J is TRBJ2-7, with 7 bases that match TRBD1. V was pared by 10 bases and J by 6 bases, with 12 bases of the junction left unmatched. Germline V gene lookup returns CDR1 MNHEY and CDR2 SVGAGI. The CDR3 sequence is 13 residues long. The CDR3 loop reads CATQTGSRGEQYF. In DNA form, the CDR3 reads TGTGCCACGCAGACAGGGTCGAGAGGCGAGCAGTACTTC.

The rearrangement uses TRBV25-1 and TRBJ2-3; TRBD2 aligns across 10 bases. The ends lost 6 bases at V and 0 bases at J; junction bases unmatched: 6. This CDR3 region has 16 residues. Germline CDR1 MGHDK, CDR2 SYGVNS. CDR3 sequence: CASRRPSGGSTDTQYF. In DNA, the CDR3 is TGTGCCAGCAGACGCCCTAGCGGGGGCAGCACAGATACGCAGTATTTT.